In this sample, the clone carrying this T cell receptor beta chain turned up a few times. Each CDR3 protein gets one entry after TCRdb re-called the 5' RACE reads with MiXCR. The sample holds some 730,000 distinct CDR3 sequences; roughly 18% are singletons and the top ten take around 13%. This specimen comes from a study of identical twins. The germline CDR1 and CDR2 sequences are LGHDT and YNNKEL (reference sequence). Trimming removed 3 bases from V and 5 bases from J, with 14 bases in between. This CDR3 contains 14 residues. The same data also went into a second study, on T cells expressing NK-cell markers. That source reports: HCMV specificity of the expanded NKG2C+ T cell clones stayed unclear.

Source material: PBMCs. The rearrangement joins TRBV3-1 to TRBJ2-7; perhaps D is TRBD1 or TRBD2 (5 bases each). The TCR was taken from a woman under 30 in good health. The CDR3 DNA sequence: TGTGCCAGCAGCCATGGCACGGGGCGGAACGAGCAGTACTTC. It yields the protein CASSHGTGRNEQYF.